Below are 12 T cell receptor beta chains sequenced from a single sample in a study of cytomegalovirus exposure and HLA in healthy donors. Amplification used 60 Vbeta primers and 13 Jbeta primers. Data came from immunoSEQ multiplex PCR; TCRdb stores just in-frame clones and leaves some out. The data contain about 98,000 clones, under 70% of them singletons. The sample was PBMCs. The source is a man between 45 and 60 years old in good health and CMV-seronegative.

This clone was found once. V and J are TRBV5-6 and TRBJ2-7; D unresolved. V lost 3 bases and J lost 2, with 9 bases in between. The germline CDR1 and CDR2 sequences are SGHDT and YYEEEE. The CDR3 is made up of 13 amino acids. The CDR3 DNA reads TGTGCCAGCAGCTCGCGGAGAACCTACGAGCAGTACTTC. Its protein product is CASSSRRTYEQYF.

The V gene is TRBV10-3, the J gene TRBJ2-4; TRBD1 is a possible D gene (6 bases). Germline CDR1 and CDR2: ENHRY and SYGVKD. The CDR3 length is 13 residues. V was shortened by 6 bases and J by 9 bases, with 15 bases between the two germline ends. CDR3 coding DNA: TGTGCCATCAGCGCGAGGACAGAGATCATTCAGTACTTC. It specifies CAISARTEIIQYF.

V gene TRBV28 combines with J gene TRBJ2-5; 8 nucleotides line up with TRBD1. CDR3 size: 18 residues. Germline CDR1 and CDR2: MDHEN and SYDVKM. Losses at the gene ends were 3 bases for V and 5 bases for J; bases not matched to a gene: 17. CDR3 sequence reads: CASSFDPDRARLRETQYF. CDR3 nucleotides: TGTGCCAGCAGTTTCGACCCGGACAGGGCGAGGTTAAGGGAGACCCAGTACTTC.

The gene calls are TRBV19 and TRBJ1-1; D perhaps matches TRBD1 (5 bases). The CDR3 sequence is 11 residues long. Between the trimmed V and J ends, which lost 10 bases and 4 bases, there was a span of 10 bases. Per germline, CDR1 LNHDA and CDR2 SQIVND (reference sequence). The CDR3: CATQGSTEAFF. The CDR3 coding sequence is TGTGCCACCCAGGGTTCCACTGAAGCTTTCTTT.

This rearrangement joins TRBV14 to TRBJ2-5, with 7 bases lining up with TRBD1. The J call is doubtful: the DNA matches TRBJ2-7 better. This CDR3 comprises 14 residues. CDR1 and CDR2 (germline): SGHDN, FVKESK. This CDR3 reads CASSQGRGSIEQYF. As DNA, the CDR3 is TGTGCCAGCAGCCAAGGCAGGGGGTCGATCGAGCAGTACTTC.

This sequence joins TRBV28 and TRBJ1-5; D possibly corresponds to TRBD1 (6 bases). V was cut by 8 bases and J by 3 bases, with 8 bases left in between. The CDR3 consists of 12 residues. Germline V gene data show CDR1 as MDHEN and CDR2 as SYDVKM. Here the CDR3 DNA reads TGTGCCAGCGGACAGTTCAATCAGCCCCAGCATTTT. Its protein product is CASGQFNQPQHF.

The sample holds one count of this clone. The J gene is TRBJ2-2, the V gene TRBV7-2; TRBD1 aligns across 8 bases. Trimming cost V 5 bases and J 5 bases; bases outside gene matches: 4. The length of the CDR3 is 14 residues. Germline V gene sequence: CDR1 SGHTA, CDR2 FQGNSA. As DNA, the CDR3 is TGTGCCAGCAGCGGCAGACAGGGGACCGGGGAGCTGTTTTTT. Its protein is CASSGRQGTGELFF.

The J gene is TRBJ1-2, the V gene TRBV11-3; D may be TRBD1 (5 bases). This CDR3 has 12 residues. CDR1 is SGHNT and CDR2 is YENEEA in the germline V gene. V was clipped by 5 bases and J by 6 bases, with 10 bases between them. The DNA for the CDR3 is TGTGCCAGCAGCCCAGGGCAACATGGCTACACCTTC. It codes for CASSPGQHGYTF.

This rearrangement joins TRBV7-3 to TRBJ2-1; the D gene is possibly TRBD1 (6 bases). The germline gives CDR1 SGHTA, CDR2 FQGTGA. This CDR3 region has 16 residues. Trimming took off 5 bases at V and 4 bases at J, with 18 bases between the two ends. CDR3 amino acids: CASSLGWTERYNEQFF. The CDR3 bases are TGTGCCAGCAGCCTTGGATGGACAGAAAGATACAATGAGCAGTTCTTC. Full variable domain (outside the CDR3, taken from reference TRBV7-3 and TRBJ2-1): GAGVSQTPSNKVTEKGKYVELRCDPISGHTALYWYRQSLGQGPEFLIYFQGTGAADDSGLPNDRFFAVRPEGSVSTLKIQRTERGDSAVYLCASSLGWTERYNEQFFGPGTRLTVL.

A single count supports this clone. The rearrangement joins TRBV6-5 to TRBJ1-2, with a tentative D call TRBD1 (5 bases). Deletions cut 0 bases from V and 4 bases from J, with 12 bases between. The CDR3 is 15 amino acids. Germline values: CDR1 MNHEY, CDR2 SVGAGI. The CDR3: CASSYSGGTRYGYTF. The CDR3 DNA reads as TGTGCCAGCAGTTACTCCGGGGGGACTCGCTATGGCTACACCTTC.

The chain couples TRBV29-1 to TRBJ2-2, with 9 bases that match TRBD1. The junction had 4 bases not matched to a gene; V was cut back by 4 bases and J by 7 bases. Germline loops: CDR1 SQVTM, CDR2 ANQGSEA. The CDR3 length is 13 residues. CDR3 amino acids: CSVAGQGNGELFF. The CDR3 nucleotides read TGCAGCGTTGCCGGACAGGGGAACGGGGAGCTGTTTTTT.

The chain employs TRBV11-2 and TRBJ1-1, with 7 bases identical to TRBD1. The germline CDR1 and CDR2 sequences are SGHAT and FQNNGV. CDR3 length equals 16 residues. V dropped 4 bases and J dropped 1; count of bases not matched to a gene: 9. The CDR3 region has the DNA TGTGCCAGCAGCTCATACAGGGGTACACCGAACACTGAAGCTTTCTTT. Its translation is CASSSYRGTPNTEAFF.